These T cell receptor beta chains were read from a single sample in a study of T-cell memory formation after mild COVID-19. In TCRdb, the 5' RACE reads were re-called with MiXCR into one record per CDR3 protein. The data show roughly 480,000 distinct CDR3 sequences, about 23% seen once. Sequencing was performed on PBMCs or a T cell subset sorted from them (not recorded which). These receptor sequences come from an adult woman who had mild COVID-19 (a few samples of this study predate the infection). Cell type and time point are not known. Both conserved end residues are part of each CDR3. The order of the fields is CDR3 protein, CDR3 DNA, J gene, V gene, clone size, D gene. A D gene is named only where the DNA matches it firmly. For some rows the clone size is stated as once, few or many, or as a class when expanded; others skip it.

CDR3: CASSTNSGRDTQYF; DNA: TGTGCCAGCAGCACCAATAGCGGGAGAGATACGCAGTATTTT; J: TRBJ2-3; V: TRBV12-3/TRBV12-4; size: .; D: TRBD2
CDR3: CASSVGTTNEKLFF; DNA: TGTGCCAGCAGCGTCGGGACAACTAATGAAAAACTGTTTTTT; J: TRBJ1-4; V: TRBV9; size: .; D: .
CDR3: CASSSPWADTQYF; DNA: TGTGCCAGCAGTTCTCCGTGGGCAGATACGCAGTATTTT; J: TRBJ2-3; V: TRBV7-9; size: .; D: .
CDR3: CASSSLPRGDYEQFF; DNA: TGTGCCAGCAGCTCGTTACCCCGCGGGGATTATGAGCAGTTCTTC; J: TRBJ2-1; V: TRBV7-9; size: .; D: .
CDR3: CSVGRGGDAFF; DNA: TGCAGCGTTGGGAGGGGGGGAGACGCTTTCTTT; J: TRBJ1-1; V: TRBV29-1; size: few; D: .
CDR3: CASSLDPLNSGANVLTF; DNA: TGTGCCAGCAGCTTAGACCCGCTGAACTCTGGGGCCAACGTCCTGACTTTC; J: TRBJ2-6; V: TRBV7-2; size: .; D: .
CDR3: CASSLQGTGYTF; DNA: TGTGCCAGCAGCTTGCAGGGCACTGGCTACACCTTC; J: TRBJ1-2; V: TRBV5-6; size: few; D: .
CDR3: CASSQAGTGGTGELFF; DNA: TGTGCCAGCAGCCAAGCCGGGACAGGAGGCACCGGGGAGCTGTTTTTT; J: TRBJ2-2; V: TRBV4-2; size: .; D: TRBD1
CDR3: CASSYGLGQGYRPGANVLTF; DNA: TGTGCCAGCAGCTACGGGCTGGGACAGGGGTATCGTCCTGGGGCCAACGTCCTGACTTTC; J: TRBJ2-6; V: TRBV7-2; size: .; D: TRBD1
CDR3: CASSPLKSGGTYLETQYF; DNA: TGTGCCAGCTCACCGTTGAAATCCGGGGGGACCTATTTAGAGACCCAGTACTTC; J: TRBJ2-5; V: TRBV18; size: few; D: TRBD2
CDR3: CASSPGTGGQDTVNF; DNA: TGTGCCAGCAGCCCGGGGACAGGGGGGCAAGACACGGTAAACTTC; J: TRBJ2-5; V: TRBV7-9; size: .; D: TRBD1
CDR3: CASSSRGQTYEQYF; DNA: TGTGCCAGCAGTTCGAGGGGACAGACCTACGAGCAGTACTTC; J: TRBJ2-7; V: TRBV12-3/TRBV12-4; size: .; D: TRBD1
CDR3: CASSSILGYTF; DNA: TGTGCCAGCAGCTCCATTTTAGGCTACACCTTC; J: TRBJ1-2; V: TRBV7-8; size: .; D: .
CDR3: CASSPSSTQYF; DNA: TGCGCCAGCAGTCCCTCATCGACCCAGTACTTC; J: TRBJ2-5; V: TRBV23-1; size: few; D: .
CDR3: CASSQDGDWANYGYTF; DNA: TGCGCCAGCAGCCAAGACGGCGACTGGGCTAACTATGGCTACACCTTC; J: TRBJ1-2; V: TRBV4-1; size: .; D: .
CDR3: CASRLTDTDTQYF; DNA: TGTGCCAGCAGACTGACAGACACAGATACGCAGTATTTT; J: TRBJ2-3; V: TRBV12-3/TRBV12-4; size: .; D: .
CDR3: CASSSDGSPETQYF; DNA: TGCGCCAGCAGCTCAGATGGCTCCCCAGAGACCCAGTACTTC; J: TRBJ2-5; V: TRBV5-1; size: once; D: .
CDR3: CASRTSGSYNEQFF; DNA: TGTGCCAGCAGGACTAGCGGTTCCTACAATGAGCAGTTCTTC; J: TRBJ2-1; V: TRBV7-6; size: few; D: TRBD2
CDR3: CASSSLGDYEQYF; DNA: TGTGCCAGCAGCTCACTAGGCGACTACGAGCAGTACTTC; J: TRBJ2-7; V: TRBV27; size: .; D: .
CDR3: CASSSGRQGFYNEQFF; DNA: TGTGCCAGCAGCTCCGGAAGGCAGGGGTTCTACAATGAGCAGTTCTTC; J: TRBJ2-1; V: TRBV5-5; size: many; D: .
CDR3: CSARPPKGEETGGNTIYF; DNA: TGCAGTGCTAGACCTCCGAAAGGGGAGGAGACAGGGGGAAACACCATATATTTT; J: TRBJ1-3; V: TRBV20-1; size: few; D: TRBD1
CDR3: CSARRTGMNTEAFF; DNA: TGCAGTGCTAGAAGAACAGGGATGAACACTGAAGCTTTCTTT; J: TRBJ1-1; V: TRBV20-1; size: .; D: .
CDR3: CASSYASGDGYTF; DNA: TGTGCCAGCAGTTACGCCTCAGGGGACGGCTACACCTTC; J: TRBJ1-2; V: TRBV6-5; size: .; D: .
CDR3: CASSPRQGVAYEQYF; DNA: TGTGCCAGCTCACCCCGACAGGGGGTAGCCTACGAGCAGTACTTC; J: TRBJ2-7; V: TRBV18; size: few; D: TRBD1
CDR3: CASSMYSLNTEAFF; DNA: TGTGCCAGTAGTATGTACAGCTTGAACACTGAAGCTTTCTTT; J: TRBJ1-1; V: TRBV19; size: few; D: .
CDR3: CASSLVGYGMQYF; DNA: TGTGCCAGCAGCTTAGTCGGGTACGGTATGCAGTACTTC; J: TRBJ2-7; V: TRBV7-2; size: .; D: .
CDR3: CSAQTSGGTDTQYF; DNA: TGCAGTGCCCAGACTAGCGGGGGCACAGATACGCAGTATTTT; J: TRBJ2-3; V: TRBV20-1; size: .; D: TRBD2
CDR3: CASSLRTGRNEQFF; DNA: TGCGCCAGCAGCTTGCGGACAGGGCGTAATGAGCAGTTCTTC; J: TRBJ2-1; V: TRBV5-1; size: few; D: TRBD1
CDR3: CASGRETQYF; DNA: TGTGCCAGCGGCCGGGAGACCCAGTACTTC; J: TRBJ2-5; V: TRBV6-5; size: few; D: .
CDR3: CATSMAGPVNEQFF; DNA: TGTGCCACCAGCATGGCGGGGCCTGTCAATGAGCAGTTCTTC; J: TRBJ2-1; V: TRBV15; size: few; D: .
CDR3: CASSRQGRGGGYTF; DNA: TGTGCCAGCAGCCGACAGGGGCGGGGCGGGGGCTACACCTTC; J: TRBJ1-2; V: TRBV7-8; size: few; D: TRBD1
CDR3: CASSLQSGELFF; DNA: TGCGCCAGCAGCCTTCAATCCGGGGAGCTGTTTTTT; J: TRBJ2-2; V: TRBV4-3; size: .; D: .
CDR3: CASSLEYSVTNYGYTF; DNA: TGCGCCAGCAGTTTGGAGTACAGCGTTACTAACTATGGCTACACCTTC; J: TRBJ1-2; V: TRBV5-1; size: few; D: .